These 20 T cell receptor beta chains were sequenced from one sample in a study of blood T cell repertoires in COVID-19. Clones were sequenced by immunoSEQ multiplex PCR, and TCRdb holds only the in-frame ones, with some missing. The data hold about 58,000 clones, with around 79% observed a single time. The sample comprised peripheral blood. Receptor source: a human donor in a cohort sampled during active COVID-19.

The chain carries TRBV6-6 and TRBJ1-1; D unclear. The CDR3 runs 13 residues. Germline V gives CDR1 MNHNY, CDR2 SVGAGI (reference sequence). The V end was cut by 4 bases, the J end by 1 base, with 7 bases between. DNA of the CDR3: TGTGCCAGCAGTTCTTTGAGGAACACTGAAGCTTTCTTT. It is translated as CASSSLRNTEAFF.

The chain uses TRBV7-8 and TRBJ2-7; TRBD1 is a possible D gene (6 bases). The CDR3 runs 15 residues. V was cut by 5 bases and J by 6 bases, with 20 bases left in between. Germline loops: CDR1 SGHVS, CDR2 FQNEAQ. This chain's CDR3 is CASSPGDRWGSEQYF. Written as DNA, the CDR3 is TGTGCCAGCAGCCCGGGTGACAGGTGGGGGTCCGAGCAGTACTTC.

The chain couples TRBV4-1 to TRBJ2-7, with 9 bases matching TRBD1. Looked up from germline, CDR1 is MGHRA and CDR2 is YSYEKL. The ends lost 5 bases at V and 3 bases at J; junction bases unmatched: 5. The CDR3 runs to 14 residues. The CDR3 sequence: CASSSLTGGYEQYF. CDR3 DNA: TGCGCCAGCAGCAGCTTGACAGGGGGCTACGAGCAGTACTTC.

This clone was recorded only once. The chain links TRBV10-1 to TRBJ1-1, with 7 bases fitting TRBD1. Germline V gene data show CDR1 as WNHNN and CDR2 as SYGVQD (reference sequence). Trimming cost V 3 bases and J 0 bases; bases outside gene matches: 4. The CDR3 is made up of 15 amino acids. In DNA form, the CDR3 reads TGCGCCAGCAGTGATACTGGACAGGTGAACACTGAAGCTTTCTTT. This encodes CASSDTGQVNTEAFF.

The CDR3 loop is CASSPIPEGYGYTF. The CDR3 nucleotides are TGTGCCAGCTCACCCATCCCCGAGGGATATGGCTACACCTTC. This rearrangement joins TRBV18 to TRBJ1-2; the D is unclear. The length of the CDR3 is 14 residues. V was trimmed by 3 bases and J by 5 bases, leaving 13 bases between them. Germline V gives CDR1 KGHSH, CDR2 LQKENI.

This chain joins TRBV5-5 and TRBJ1-1; 8 nucleotides line up with TRBD1. The CDR3 extends over 14 amino acids. The ends lost 3 bases at V and 3 bases at J; junction bases unmatched: 4. Looked up from germline, CDR1 is SGHKS and CDR2 is YYEKEE (reference sequence). The CDR3 loop reads CASSWDRTYTEAFF. DNA of the CDR3: TGTGCCAGCAGCTGGGACAGGACGTACACTGAAGCTTTCTTT.

The chain is built from TRBV6-5 and TRBJ1-5; 9 nucleotides agree with TRBD1. Per germline, CDR1 MNHEY and CDR2 SVGAGI. The CDR3 runs 15 residues. J gave up 6 bases and V 4 bases, and 7 bases lay outside the gene matches. The chain's CDR3 is CASSSRTGDVQPQHF. CDR3 sequence (DNA): TGTGCCAGCAGTTCCCGGACAGGGGACGTTCAGCCCCAGCATTTT.

V is TRBV7-2 and J is TRBJ2-7, with TRBD1 matching over 7 bases. The V gene's germline CDR1 is SGHTA and CDR2 FQGNSA. The V segment lost 1 base and the J segment 5 bases; nucleotides outside the gene matches: 5. The CDR3 contains 14 residues. This CDR3 reads CASSLVQGRDEQYF. The DNA of the CDR3 is TGTGCCAGCAGCTTAGTACAGGGGCGCGACGAGCAGTACTTC.

V usage is TRBV7-2 and J usage is TRBJ1-5; possible D gene TRBD1, 6 bases. This CDR3 has 14 residues. V was trimmed by 1 base and J by 4 bases, leaving 8 bases between them. The germline CDR1 and CDR2 sequences are SGHTA and FQGNSA. CDR3 loop: CASSLGTVNQPQHF. The CDR3 DNA sequence: TGTGCCAGCAGCTTAGGGACAGTGAATCAGCCCCAGCATTTT.

In this sample, this clone is medium-sized (0.01 to 0.1%). The chain recombines TRBV6-4 with TRBJ2-1; 7 nucleotides line up with TRBD2. Germline-derived CDR1 and CDR2 are MRHNA and SNTAGT. V gave up 3 bases and J gave up 6 bases; unmatched junction bases: 5. The CDR3 spans 14 residues. This chain's CDR3 is CASSEATSSNEQFF. The CDR3 coding sequence is TGTGCCAGCAGTGAAGCGACTAGCAGCAATGAGCAGTTCTTC.

The J gene is TRBJ1-2, the V gene TRBV6-2 or TRBV6-3; 8 bases fit TRBD1. Germline lookup yields CDR1 MNHEY and CDR2 SVGEGT. V lost 5 bases and J lost 4; bases outside the gene matches: 6. This CDR3 has 14 residues. CDR3 DNA: TGTGCCAGCAGTGCCAGGGGGCAGCTCTATGGCTACACCTTC. Protein product: CASSARGQLYGYTF.

The rearrangement links TRBV19 to TRBJ1-5, with D maybe TRBD1 (5 bases). Trimming pared 1 base from V and 1 base from J, leaving 14 bases between. Germline lookup yields CDR1 LNHDA and CDR2 SQIVND (reference sequence). This CDR3 has 17 amino acids. CDR3 in DNA: TGTGCCAGTAGTATAGGGCCCGCTCCAGGGAGCAATCAGCCCCAGCATTTT. It encodes CASSIGPAPGSNQPQHF.

CDR3 residues: CASRLDSRSPLHF. The CDR3 nucleotides read TGTGCCAGCAGACTGGACAGCAGGTCACCCCTCCACTTT. The V and J genes are TRBV7-2 and TRBJ1-6; perhaps TRBD1 as D (6 bases). The CDR3 runs 13 residues. V shed 6 bases and J shed 10 bases, with 13 bases lying between them. Germline loops: CDR1 SGHTA, CDR2 FQGNSA.

V gene TRBV3-1 (or the pseudogene TRBV3-2) combines with J gene TRBJ2-7; D remains unclear. Germline V gene sequence: CDR1 LGHDT, CDR2 YNNKEL (reference sequence). V lost 0 bases to trimming and J lost 0 bases, with 12 bases between them. The CDR3 contains 16 residues. DNA of the CDR3: TGTGCCAGCAGCCAAGATGTGGGCAGAAGCTCCTACGAGCAGTACTTC. It specifies CASSQDVGRSSYEQYF.

The chain carries TRBV18 and TRBJ2-7; D is uncertain. V shed 6 bases and J shed 2 bases, with 14 bases lying between them. Per germline, CDR1 KGHSH and CDR2 LQKENI. This CDR3 has 14 residues. This CDR3 reads CASSRESQPYEQYF. In nucleotides, the CDR3 is TGTGCCAGCTCCCGTGAGTCACAGCCCTACGAGCAGTACTTC.

The genes are TRBV18 and TRBJ2-2; 9 positions match TRBD2. Unmatched junction bases numbered 13, after V lost 0 bases and J lost 5 bases. This CDR3 region has 19 residues. The germline V gene encodes CDR1 KGHSH and CDR2 LQKENI. The CDR3 spells CASSPPHPVLAGRTGELFF. The DNA for the CDR3 is TGTGCCAGCTCACCACCACATCCGGTACTAGCGGGTAGAACCGGGGAGCTGTTTTTT.

The CDR3 region is CASRPRGGRSGEQYF. CDR3 nucleotide sequence: TGTGCCAGTAGGCCTCGTGGGGGCAGGTCAGGCGAGCAGTACTTC. V is TRBV19 and J is TRBJ2-7; perhaps TRBD1 as D (6 bases). The CDR3 contains 15 residues. CDR1 is LNHDA and CDR2 is SQIVND in the germline V gene (reference sequence). V was pared by 6 bases and J by 6 bases, with 21 bases between. The full variable domain, in which reference TRBV19 and TRBJ2-7 provide the parts outside the CDR3, is DGGITQSPKYLFRKEGQNVTLSCEQNLNHDAMYWYRQDPGQGLRLIYYSQIVNDFQKGDIAEGYSVSREKKESFPLTVTSAQKNPTAFYLCASRPRGGRSGEQYFGPGTRLTVT.

In nucleotides, the CDR3 is TGTGCCAGCAGTCCCTTACTGAACTACGAGCAGTACTTC. It translates to CASSPLLNYEQYF. The rearrangement uses TRBV27 and TRBJ2-7; D not resolved. Trimming took off 5 bases at V and 3 bases at J, with 11 bases between the two ends. There are 13 residues in the CDR3. Per germline, CDR1 MNHEY and CDR2 SMNVEV (reference sequence).

The CDR3: CASSQNSYEQYF. DNA for the CDR3: TGTGCCAGCAGTCAGAACTCCTACGAGCAGTACTTC. The chain has TRBV6-2 or TRBV6-3 and TRBJ2-7; D is unresolved. Trimming cost V 5 bases and J 0 bases, with 5 bases left between them. The CDR3 length is 12 residues. CDR1 MNHEY and CDR2 SVGEGT come from the germline V gene.

The chain couples TRBV6-5 to TRBJ2-7, with 8 positions matching TRBD1. With 3 bases clipped from V and 1 base from J, the junction kept 8 bases outside the gene matches. The CDR3 sequence is 16 residues long. Germline V gives CDR1 MNHEY, CDR2 SVGAGI. The CDR3 protein is CASSYIRTGKSYEQYF. In DNA, the CDR3 is TGTGCCAGCAGTTATATAAGGACAGGGAAATCCTACGAGCAGTACTTC.